The clone carrying this TCR beta chain was observed at least ten times. TCRdb processed the multiplex PCR reads anew with MiXCR; each CDR3 protein has one entry. The table includes about 230,000 distinct CDR3 sequences, 32% detected once. This record belongs to a study of breast tumors, draining lymph nodes, adjacent tissues. The V gene lost 0 bases and the J gene lost 4 bases, with 12 bases spanning the gap. This CDR3 region has 15 residues. Germline V gene data show CDR1 as DFQATT and CDR2 as SNEGSKA (reference sequence). The lymph nodes were axillary draining lymph nodes from breast cancer patients.

The sequence was obtained from a female donor with breast cancer. Some clones in this sample may be carry-over from other donors' samples. Sequencing input: axillary lymph node tissue. The rearrangement uses TRBV20-1 and TRBJ1-4; D remains unclear. The CDR3 loop reads CSARDFDQINEKLFF. The CDR3 DNA follows: TGCAGTGCTAGAGACTTTGACCAGATTAATGAAAAACTGTTTTTT.